This T cell receptor (beta chain) was documented in a study of beta chain features in type 1 diabetes. The CDR3 runs 16 residues. Germline V gene lookup returns CDR1 SGHTA and CDR2 FQGNSA. Trimming removed 1 base from V and 2 bases from J, with 15 bases in between. The investigators reverse transcribed all of the isolated RNA, so they sequenced expressed TCRB transcripts. Clones were sequenced by immunoSEQ multiplex PCR, and TCRdb holds only the in-frame ones, with some missing. Seen here are about 620,000 clones, around 15% observed once, and the top ten hold about 0.087%. This chain uses TRBV7-2 with TRBJ2-7; D gene uncertain. Sample: naive CD4+ T cells from blood. This receptor was taken from a man in his late teens or twenties in good health. The CDR3 protein is CASSLGSTWTAYEQYF. The CDR3 region has the DNA TGTGCCAGCAGCTTAGGAAGTACATGGACGGCCTACGAGCAGTACTTC.